This T cell receptor (beta chain) was identified in a study of beta chain features in type 1 diabetes. Expressed TCRB transcripts were sequenced because the isolated RNA had all been reverse transcribed beforehand. Method: immunoSEQ multiplex PCR; TCRdb's copy keeps in-frame clones and lacks some. Of hundreds of thousands of clones listed, 15% to 20% are singletons. The germline V gene has CDR1 SGHRS and CDR2 YFSETQ. The V segment lost 5 bases and the J segment 2 bases; nucleotides outside the gene matches: 4. The CDR3 runs to 14 residues. This clone showed up just a few times. The antigen is not known. Findings and caveats of the study: A moderate, significant TCRB CDR3 shortening appeared in type 1 diabetes across four CD4+ subsets. cDNA-based reads could over-represent cells with high TCR expression.

Purity (above 95%) was reached by all sorted populations. Specimen: naive CD4+ T cells from blood. The chain links TRBV5-1 to TRBJ2-5, with 9 bases matching TRBD1. The clonotype originates from a woman in her late teens or twenties in good health. CDR3 in amino acids: CASRTGTGQETQYF. The DNA for the CDR3 is TGCGCCAGCAGGACCGGGACAGGGCAAGAGACCCAGTACTTC.